This T cell receptor (beta chain) was captured by sequencing in a study of blood T cell repertoires in COVID-19. Study context: The study drew acute and convalescent COVID-19 samples from the United States, Italy and Spain.

In its sample, this clone was seen a few times. Per germline, CDR1 MNHEY and CDR2 SMNVEV (reference sequence). V lost 7 bases, J lost 4 bases, and 6 bases lay in between. The length of the CDR3 is 11 residues. The assay was immunoSEQ multiplex PCR, and TCRdb's table has in-frame clones only and misses some. Seen here are about 240,000 clones, around 85% observed once, and the top ten hold less than 4%. Individuals aged roughly 18 to 95 years were recruited from 24 US areas. The J gene is TRBJ2-3, the V gene TRBV27; D gene uncertain. The sample was PBMCs or T cells enriched from blood (not recorded which). The sequence came from a woman between 35 and 50 years old with acute COVID-19. CDR3 in amino acids: CASKRADTQYF. CDR3 nucleotides: TGTGCCAGCAAACGGGCAGATACGCAGTATTTT.